This T cell receptor beta chain was recorded in a study of T-cell reconstitution after alpha-beta-depleted transplantation in children. Researchers prepared the TCRbeta library using unique molecular identifiers, the study reports. One entry per CDR3 protein, called by TCRdb with MiXCR from the PCR reads. The sample lists over 400,000 distinct CDR3 sequences; 43% were seen once. Remarks on this clonotype: Its matching antigen is unknown.

The study's findings and limits: There were reportedly several hundred expanded graft clones from which alpha-beta T cells came about two months after transplant. Newly generated T cells supplied most T-cell counts and diversity one year post-transplant.

The input for sequencing was PBMCs, taken before TCRalphabeta/CD19-depleted stem cell transplant. This receptor was obtained from a girl aged 2-10 years with aplastic anemia, due to receive a stem cell transplant.

The CDR3 DNA reads TGTGCCAGCAGCCCAGGGACCGAGAACACTGAAGCTTTCTTT. It yields the protein CASSPGTENTEAFF. The chain couples TRBV3-1 to TRBJ1-1, with D perhaps TRBD1 (5 bases). The CDR3 spans 14 residues. V was trimmed by 4 bases and J by 1 base, leaving 10 bases between them. Per germline, CDR1 LGHDT and CDR2 YNNKEL (reference sequence).